Shown below are 19 T cell receptor beta chains from a single sample sequenced in a study of OX40 agonist ivuxolimab in advanced cancers. Data came from immunoSEQ multiplex PCR; TCRdb stores just in-frame clones and leaves some out. The data show tens of thousands of clones, with about 90% seen just once and around 0.78% held by the top ten. The specimen was CD4+ or CD8+ T cells sorted from blood, collected in a trial of the OX40 agonist ivuxolimab. The receptors originated from an adult with an advanced solid tumor such as melanoma, head and neck, liver or kidney cancer.

J is TRBJ2-5 and V is TRBV6-1, with D possibly TRBD2 on 6 matching bases. V was pared by 5 bases and J by 4 bases, with 17 bases between. The CDR3 is 15 residues long. Germline V gene sequence: CDR1 MNHNS, CDR2 SASEGT. CDR3 DNA: TGTGCCAGCAGTATTCTGGGGGGATCCCGAGAGACCCAGTACTTC. Residues: CASSILGGSRETQYF.

The V gene is TRBV9, the J gene TRBJ2-1; 12 bases line up with TRBD2. This CDR3 comprises 15 residues. Germline CDR1 and CDR2: SGDLS and YYNGEE. The V gene end was trimmed by 0 bases and the J gene end by 11 bases; junction bases not matched to a gene: 6. The CDR3 nucleotides read TGTGCCAGCAGCGTAGACCTAGCGGGAGGGGGAAAGCAGTTCTTC. Protein sequence: CASSVDLAGGGKQFF.

This sequence joins TRBV4-1 and TRBJ2-3; D may be TRBD1 (6 bases). The CDR3 sequence is 18 residues long. The germline V gene has CDR1 MGHRA and CDR2 YSYEKL. Trimming pared 3 bases from V and 3 bases from J, leaving 22 bases between. The CDR3 protein is CASSHNTGTLTRTDTQYF. The CDR3 region has the DNA TGCGCCAGCAGCCACAACACCGGGACACTTACTAGGACAGATACGCAGTATTTT.

This chain links TRBV10-3 with TRBJ1-2; tentatively, D is TRBD1 (6 bases). This CDR3 has 14 residues. Trimming stripped 2 bases from V and 8 bases from J, with 15 bases between. Germline V gene data show CDR1 as ENHRY and CDR2 as SYGVKD. CDR3 loop: CAISESLADRGYTF. Here the CDR3 DNA reads TGTGCCATCAGTGAGAGTTTGGCAGACAGGGGCTACACCTTC.

This chain joins TRBV6-1 and TRBJ2-7; the match to TRBD2 covers 7 bases. The CDR3 length is 14 residues. Germline V lookup: CDR1 MNHNS, CDR2 SASEGT. The V and J ends lost 6 bases and 2 bases, in that order; junction bases with no gene match: 7. This chain's CDR3 is CASRYGRGAYEQYF. In DNA form, the CDR3 reads TGTGCCAGCAGGTATGGTCGGGGGGCCTACGAGCAGTACTTC.

This clone occurred once. Here the CDR3 reads CASSLGWGDEQFF. DNA of the CDR3: TGTGCCAGCAGCTTAGGGTGGGGCGATGAGCAGTTCTTC. V and J are TRBV7-3 and TRBJ2-1; maybe TRBD1 (5 bases). V gave up 2 bases and J gave up 8 bases, with 10 bases separating them. CDR3 length: 13 amino acids. Germline CDR1 and CDR2: SGHTA and FQGTGA.

This sequence joins TRBV5-1 and TRBJ1-2, with 7 bases that match TRBD1. V shed 4 bases, J shed 6 bases, and the junction held 15 bases outside the gene matches. Germline CDR1 and CDR2: SGHRS and YFSETQ. The CDR3 extends over 16 amino acids. The CDR3 region has the DNA TGCGCCAGCAGCCCATTTCGACAGGGATCTACTAATGGCTACACCTTC. As protein: CASSPFRQGSTNGYTF.

The rearrangement joins TRBV19 to TRBJ1-5, with D uncertain. CDR3 length equals 14 residues. Germline V lookup: CDR1 LNHDA, CDR2 SQIVND (reference sequence). Trimming removed 6 bases at V and 4 bases at J, with 13 bases between. CDR3 region: CASSGSFFNQPQHF. CDR3 in DNA: TGTGCCAGTAGCGGCAGCTTTTTTAATCAGCCCCAGCATTTT.

This chain uses TRBV6-6 with TRBJ2-2; D may be TRBD1 or TRBD2 (6 bases each). The CDR3 runs 14 residues. CDR1 is MNHNY and CDR2 is SVGAGI in the germline V gene (reference sequence). V dropped 8 bases and J dropped 1 base, with 11 bases sitting between them. The CDR3 reads CASRRGENTGELFF. In nucleotides, the CDR3 is TGTGCCAGCCGTAGGGGGGAGAACACCGGGGAGCTGTTTTTT.

This chain joins TRBV19 and TRBJ1-5; D gene uncertain. V was cut by 5 bases and J by 6 bases, with 17 bases left in between. In germline, CDR1 is LNHDA, CDR2 SQIVND (reference sequence). The CDR3 sequence is 15 residues long. In nucleotides, the CDR3 is TGTGCCAGTAGTTCCCAGGTTGGTTTGGGTCAGCCCCAGCATTTT. The encoded protein is CASSSQVGLGQPQHF.

This clone was found once. The gene calls are TRBV7-9 and TRBJ2-6; 8 bases agree with TRBD2. V was pared by 1 base and J by 2 bases, with 4 bases of the junction left unmatched. This CDR3 has 17 residues. CDR1 and CDR2 from the germline V gene are SEHNR and FQNEAQ (reference sequence). The CDR3 protein is CASSLGSGSTGANVLTF. CDR3 DNA sequence: TGTGCCAGCAGCTTAGGAAGCGGGAGTACTGGGGCCAACGTCCTGACTTTC. Combining the CDR3 with reference TRBV7-9 and TRBJ2-6 gives the whole variable domain DTGVSQNPRHKITKRGQNVTFRCDPISEHNRLYWYRQTLGQGPEFLTYFQNEAQLEKSRLLSDRFSAERPKGSFSTLEIQRTEQGDSAMYLCASSLGSGSTGANVLTFGAGSRLTVL.

The rearrangement links TRBV5-6 to TRBJ2-1, with D hard to call. CDR1 is SGHDT, CDR2 YYEEEE, per germline. The CDR3 runs 12 residues. V was shortened by 5 bases and J by 7 bases, with 10 bases between the two germline ends. CDR3: CASRSKQNEQFF. CDR3 nucleotide sequence: TGTGCCAGCAGATCAAAACAGAATGAGCAGTTCTTC. The full variable domain, its missing parts supplied by reference TRBV5-6 and TRBJ2-1, is DAGVTQSPTHLIKTRGQQVTLRCSPKSGHDTVSWYQQALGQGPQFIFQYYEEEERQRGNFPDRFSGHQFPNYSSELNVNALLLGDSALYLCASRSKQNEQFFGPGTRLTVL.

The V gene is TRBV5-5, the J gene TRBJ1-1; 9 nucleotides line up with TRBD1. The CDR3 extends over 15 amino acids. CDR1 is SGHKS, CDR2 YYEKEE, per germline (reference sequence). Trimming cost V 4 bases and J 0 bases; bases outside gene matches: 4. CDR3 nucleotide sequence: TGTGCCAGCAGCCAGAGACAGGGGGTGAACACTGAAGCTTTCTTT. This encodes CASSQRQGVNTEAFF.

The J gene is TRBJ2-1, the V gene TRBV6-5, with D perhaps TRBD2 (6 bases). This CDR3 spans 14 amino acids. V lost 8 bases, J lost 5 bases, and 16 bases lay in between. Germline V lookup: CDR1 MNHEY, CDR2 SVGAGI. The CDR3 DNA reads as TGTGCCAGCCGGGTGGGGGGACTGAACAATGAGCAGTTCTTC. Amino acids: CASRVGGLNNEQFF.

This clone was observed a single time. The chain uses TRBV30 and TRBJ1-2; D is unresolved. This CDR3 is 14 amino acids long. Germline lookup yields CDR1 GTSNPN and CDR2 SVGIG (reference sequence). V was cut by 0 bases and J by 3 bases, with 11 bases left in between. CDR3 nucleotides: TGTGCCTGGAGTGTAAAGGGTTCAGACTATGGCTACACCTTC. Translating gives CAWSVKGSDYGYTF. The full variable domain, with the rest looked up from reference TRBV30 and TRBJ1-2, is SQTIHQWPATLVQPVGSPLSLECTVEGTSNPNLYWYRQAAGRGLQLLFYSVGIGQISSEVPQNLSASRPQDRQFILSSKKLLLSDSGFYLCAWSVKGSDYGYTFGSGTRLTVV.

The chain joins TRBV5-4 to TRBJ2-3; TRBD2 matches 7 bases. The trim removed 4 bases at V and 4 bases at J, leaving 12 bases unmatched. Germline lookup yields CDR1 SGHNT and CDR2 YYREEE (reference sequence). The CDR3 sequence is 16 residues long. CDR3 protein: CASSPKAGSGADTQYF. Here the CDR3 DNA reads TGTGCCAGCAGCCCCAAAGCGGGGTCGGGCGCAGATACGCAGTATTTT.

J is TRBJ2-7 and V is TRBV30; 8 nucleotides agree with TRBD1. J was trimmed by 9 bases and V by 2 bases; bases with no gene match: 12. Germline values: CDR1 GTSNPN, CDR2 SVGIG (reference sequence). The CDR3 runs to 14 residues. The CDR3, as DNA: TGTGCCTGGAGTTTGGGGACAGGTCTACGTGTGCAGTACTTC. Its protein is CAWSLGTGLRVQYF.

The V call is TRBV4-2, the J call TRBJ2-7; 11 positions agree with TRBD2. With V trimmed by 4 bases and J by 2 bases, 4 bases remained unmatched. The CDR3 contains 15 residues. In germline, CDR1 is LGHNA, CDR2 YNFKEQ. In DNA, the CDR3 is TGTGCCAGCAGCCCCACACTAGCGGGGGCCTACGAGCAGTACTTC. It specifies CASSPTLAGAYEQYF.

The gene calls are TRBV15 and TRBJ2-7, with TRBD2 as a possible D gene (6 bases). With 0 bases removed from V and 6 bases from J, the gap between germline ends came to 12 bases. Per the germline V gene, CDR1 is LNHNV and CDR2 is YYDKDF (reference sequence). The CDR3 has 14 residues. This CDR3 is CATSRDASAVEQYF. The CDR3 DNA reads TGTGCCACCAGCAGAGATGCTAGCGCGGTCGAGCAGTACTTC.